This note documents a single T cell receptor (beta chain) sequence. As yet, its antigen is unknown. Per the germline V gene, CDR1 is SQVTM and CDR2 is ANQGSEA. This CDR3 region has 15 residues. The ends were cut back, 0 bases at V and 2 bases at J, with 11 bases in the middle. The sample originates from a study of shared clonotypes between healthy human individuals. Overall study findings and caveats: Sampling used blood alone; tissue repertoires probably differ. Shared across a few donors were roughly 4.7% of the naive CD4 clonotypes.

For each subset, genomic DNA was distributed in equal portions over several immunoSEQ plates. Sequencing was performed with immunoSEQ multiplex PCR; in TCRdb, only in-frame clones are kept and a portion is missing. This table holds under 750,000 clones, roughly 72% found once. This clonotype was sampled from a woman in her twenties or thirties in good health. The chain carries TRBV29-1 and TRBJ2-1; D possibly matches TRBD1 or TRBD2 (5 bases each). Sequenced sample: memory CD4+ T cells sorted from blood. Subset here: CD45RA-negative fraction. CDR3 residues: CSVEDLARAYNEQFF. The CDR3 DNA is TGCAGCGTTGAAGATCTAGCCAGGGCCTACAATGAGCAGTTCTTC.